This entry describes one TCR beta chain. Profiling relied on immunoSEQ multiplex PCR, and the TCRdb table lists in-frame clones only, not all of them. The sample has some 120,000 clones; about 90% are singletons. The V gene's germline CDR1 is MNHEY and CDR2 SVGAGI. The CDR3 spans 14 residues. With 6 bases clipped from V and 3 bases from J, the junction kept 4 bases outside the gene matches. This specimen comes from a study of control samples from healthy donors and cancer patients. The chain has TRBV6-5 and TRBJ2-3; TRBD2 matches at 9 bases. This receptor was identified in a man aged 18 to 30 in good health. Sequencing input: blood. CDR3 DNA sequence: TGTGCCAGCAGCCTAGCGGGAACGACAGATACGCAGTATTTT. It codes for CASSLAGTTDTQYF.